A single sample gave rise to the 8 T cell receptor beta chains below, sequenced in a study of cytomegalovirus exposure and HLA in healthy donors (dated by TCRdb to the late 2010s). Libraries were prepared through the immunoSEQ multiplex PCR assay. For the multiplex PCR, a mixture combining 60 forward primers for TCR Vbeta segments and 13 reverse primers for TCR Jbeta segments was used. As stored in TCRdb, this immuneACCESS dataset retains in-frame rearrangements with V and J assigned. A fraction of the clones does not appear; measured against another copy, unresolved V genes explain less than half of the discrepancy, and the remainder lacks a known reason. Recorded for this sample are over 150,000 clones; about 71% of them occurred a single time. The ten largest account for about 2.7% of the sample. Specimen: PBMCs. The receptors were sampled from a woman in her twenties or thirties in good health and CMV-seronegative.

CDR3 DNA sequence: TGTGCCAGCAGCCCCCTGTCGGGGATCACAGATACGCAGTATTTT. It encodes CASSPLSGITDTQYF. This rearrangement joins TRBV9 to TRBJ2-3, with a possible D match to TRBD2 (5 bases). Germline lookup yields CDR1 SGDLS and CDR2 YYNGEE. The ends were cut back, 4 bases at V and 2 bases at J, with 14 bases in the middle. The CDR3 is made up of 15 amino acids.

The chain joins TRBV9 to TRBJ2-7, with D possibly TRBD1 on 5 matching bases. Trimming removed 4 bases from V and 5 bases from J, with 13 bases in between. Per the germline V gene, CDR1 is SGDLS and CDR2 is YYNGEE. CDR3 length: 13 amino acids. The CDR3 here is CASSTGQGNEQYF. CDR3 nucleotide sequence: TGTGCCAGCAGCACCGGACAAGGGAACGAGCAGTACTTC.

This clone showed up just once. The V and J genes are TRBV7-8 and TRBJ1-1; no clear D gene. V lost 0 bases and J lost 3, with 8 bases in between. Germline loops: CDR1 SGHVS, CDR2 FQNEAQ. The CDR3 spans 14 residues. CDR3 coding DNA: TGTGCCAGCAGCTTAGCGGGCGACGACACTGAAGCTTTCTTT. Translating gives CASSLAGDDTEAFF.

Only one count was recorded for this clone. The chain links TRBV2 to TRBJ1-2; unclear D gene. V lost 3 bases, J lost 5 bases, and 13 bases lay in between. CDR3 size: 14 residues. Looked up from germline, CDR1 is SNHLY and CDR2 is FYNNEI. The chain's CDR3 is CASSEGGSLYGYTF. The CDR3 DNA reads TGTGCCAGCAGTGAGGGAGGGAGCCTGTATGGCTACACCTTC. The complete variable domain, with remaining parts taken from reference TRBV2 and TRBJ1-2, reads EPEVTQTPSHQVTQMGQEVILRCVPISNHLYFYWYRQILGQKVEFLVSFYNNEISEKSEIFDDQFSVERPDGSNFTLKIRSTKLEDSAMYFCASSEGGSLYGYTFGSGTRLTVV.

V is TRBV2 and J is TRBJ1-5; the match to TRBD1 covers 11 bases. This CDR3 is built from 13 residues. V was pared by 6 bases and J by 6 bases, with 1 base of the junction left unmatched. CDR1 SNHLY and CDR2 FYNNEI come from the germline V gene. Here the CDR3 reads CASRGQGAQPQHF. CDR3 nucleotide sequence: TGTGCCAGCAGAGGACAGGGGGCTCAGCCCCAGCATTTT. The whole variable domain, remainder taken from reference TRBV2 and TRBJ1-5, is EPEVTQTPSHQVTQMGQEVILRCVPISNHLYFYWYRQILGQKVEFLVSFYNNEISEKSEIFDDQFSVERPDGSNFTLKIRSTKLEDSAMYFCASRGQGAQPQHFGDGTRLSIL.

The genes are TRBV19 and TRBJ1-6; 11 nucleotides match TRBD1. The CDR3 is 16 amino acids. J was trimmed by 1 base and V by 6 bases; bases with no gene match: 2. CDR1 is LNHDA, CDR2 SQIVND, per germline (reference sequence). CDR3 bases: TGTGCCAGTAGGGACAGGGGGCTTTCCTATAATTCACCCCTCCACTTT. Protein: CASRDRGLSYNSPLHF.

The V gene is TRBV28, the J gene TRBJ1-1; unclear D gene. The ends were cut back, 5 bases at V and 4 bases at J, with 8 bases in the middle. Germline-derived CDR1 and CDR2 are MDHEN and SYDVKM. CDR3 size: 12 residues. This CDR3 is CASSTSGTEAFF. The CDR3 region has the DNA TGTGCCAGCAGTACCTCGGGCACTGAAGCTTTCTTT.

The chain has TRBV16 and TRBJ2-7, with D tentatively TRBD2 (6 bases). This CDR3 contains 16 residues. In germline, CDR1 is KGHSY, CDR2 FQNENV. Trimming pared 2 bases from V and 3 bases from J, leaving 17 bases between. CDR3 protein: CASSQLGGWGHYEQYF. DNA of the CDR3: TGTGCCAGCAGCCAACTGGGGGGTTGGGGTCACTACGAGCAGTACTTC. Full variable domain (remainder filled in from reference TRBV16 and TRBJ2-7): GEEVAQTPKHLVRGEGQKAKLYCAPIKGHSYVFWYQQVLKNEFKFLISFQNENVFDETGMPKERFSAKCLPNSPCSLEIQATKLEDSAVYFCASSQLGGWGHYEQYFGPGTRLTVT.